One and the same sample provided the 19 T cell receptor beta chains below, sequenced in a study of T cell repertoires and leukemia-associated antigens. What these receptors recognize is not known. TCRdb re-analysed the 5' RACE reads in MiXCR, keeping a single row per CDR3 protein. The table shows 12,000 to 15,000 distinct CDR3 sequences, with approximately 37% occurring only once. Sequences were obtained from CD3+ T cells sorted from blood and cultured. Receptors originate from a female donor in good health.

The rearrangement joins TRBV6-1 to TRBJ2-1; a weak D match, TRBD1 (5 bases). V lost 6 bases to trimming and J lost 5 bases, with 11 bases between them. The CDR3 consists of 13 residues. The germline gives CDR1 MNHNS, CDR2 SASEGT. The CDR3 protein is CASSLTGDNEQFF. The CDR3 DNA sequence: TGTGCCAGCAGCCTCACAGGAGACAATGAGCAGTTCTTC.

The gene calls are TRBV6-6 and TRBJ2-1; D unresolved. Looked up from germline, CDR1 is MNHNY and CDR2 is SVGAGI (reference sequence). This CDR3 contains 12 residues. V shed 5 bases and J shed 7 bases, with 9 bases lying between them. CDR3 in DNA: TGTGCCAGCAGTGACCAGCGAAATGAGCAGTTCTTC. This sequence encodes CASSDQRNEQFF.

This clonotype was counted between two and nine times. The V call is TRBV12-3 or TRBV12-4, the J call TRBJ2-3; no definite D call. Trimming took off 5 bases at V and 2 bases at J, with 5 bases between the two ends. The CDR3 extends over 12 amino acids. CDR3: CASSRITDTQYF. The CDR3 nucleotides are TGTGCCAGCAGTAGAATCACAGATACGCAGTATTTT.

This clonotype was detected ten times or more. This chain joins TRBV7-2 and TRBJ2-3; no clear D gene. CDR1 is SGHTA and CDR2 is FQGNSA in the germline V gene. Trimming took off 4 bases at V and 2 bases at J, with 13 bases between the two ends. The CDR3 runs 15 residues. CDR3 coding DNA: TGTGCCAGCAGCTCCTCGGCACAGTACACAGATACGCAGTATTTT. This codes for CASSSSAQYTDTQYF. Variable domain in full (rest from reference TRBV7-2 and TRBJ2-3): GAGVSQSPSNKVTEKGKDVELRCDPISGHTALYWYRQSLGQGLEFLIYFQGNSAPDKSGLPSDRFSAERTGGSVSTLTIQRTQQEDSAVYLCASSSSAQYTDTQYFGPGTRLTVL.

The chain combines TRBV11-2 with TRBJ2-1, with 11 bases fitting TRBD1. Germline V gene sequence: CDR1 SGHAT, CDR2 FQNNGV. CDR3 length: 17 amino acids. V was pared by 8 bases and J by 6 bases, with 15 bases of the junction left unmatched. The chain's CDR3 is CASGRFPDRGLGNEQFF. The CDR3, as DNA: TGTGCCAGCGGACGATTTCCGGACAGGGGGCTTGGCAATGAGCAGTTCTTC.

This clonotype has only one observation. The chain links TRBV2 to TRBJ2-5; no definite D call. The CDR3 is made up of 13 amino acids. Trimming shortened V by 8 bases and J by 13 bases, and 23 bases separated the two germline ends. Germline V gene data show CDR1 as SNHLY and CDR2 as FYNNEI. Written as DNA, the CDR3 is TGTGCCAGCGGACGGGCCCCACGAGAGACTCGGTACTTC. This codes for CASGRAPRETRYF.

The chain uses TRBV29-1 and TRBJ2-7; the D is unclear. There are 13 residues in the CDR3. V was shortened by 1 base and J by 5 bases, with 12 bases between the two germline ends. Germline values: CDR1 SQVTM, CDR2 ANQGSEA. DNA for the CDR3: TGCAGCGTTGAAGGACCCACAGACCACGAGCAGTACTTC. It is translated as CSVEGPTDHEQYF.

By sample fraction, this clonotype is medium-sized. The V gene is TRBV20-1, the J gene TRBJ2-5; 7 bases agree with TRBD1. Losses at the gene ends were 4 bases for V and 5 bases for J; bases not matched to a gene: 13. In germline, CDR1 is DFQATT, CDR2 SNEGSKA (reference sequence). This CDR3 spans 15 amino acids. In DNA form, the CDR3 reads TGCAGTGCTACGAACCCCAGGGGGACCCCGGAGACCCAGTACTTC. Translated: CSATNPRGTPETQYF.

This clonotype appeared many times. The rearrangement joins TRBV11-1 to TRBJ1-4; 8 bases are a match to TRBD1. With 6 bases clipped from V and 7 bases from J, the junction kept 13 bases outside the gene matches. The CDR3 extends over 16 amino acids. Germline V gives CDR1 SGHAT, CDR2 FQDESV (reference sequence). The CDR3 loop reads CASRQDRGWGSEKLFF. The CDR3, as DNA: TGTGCCAGCAGACAAGACAGGGGCTGGGGAAGTGAAAAACTGTTTTTT.

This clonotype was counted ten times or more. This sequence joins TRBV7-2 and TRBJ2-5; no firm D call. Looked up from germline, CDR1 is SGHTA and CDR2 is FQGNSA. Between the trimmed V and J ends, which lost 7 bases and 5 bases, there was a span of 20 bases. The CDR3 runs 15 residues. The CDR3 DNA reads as TGTGCCAGCACCGTAGCTGTTGGGTTTCAGGAGACCCAGTACTTC. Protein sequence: CASTVAVGFQETQYF.

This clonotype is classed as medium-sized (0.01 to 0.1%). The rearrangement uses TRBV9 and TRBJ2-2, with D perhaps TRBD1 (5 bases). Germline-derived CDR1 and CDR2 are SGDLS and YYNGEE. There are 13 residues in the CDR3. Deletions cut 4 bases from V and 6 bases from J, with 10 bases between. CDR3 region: CASSSQGSGELFF. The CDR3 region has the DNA TGTGCCAGCAGCTCCCAGGGTTCCGGGGAGCTGTTTTTT.

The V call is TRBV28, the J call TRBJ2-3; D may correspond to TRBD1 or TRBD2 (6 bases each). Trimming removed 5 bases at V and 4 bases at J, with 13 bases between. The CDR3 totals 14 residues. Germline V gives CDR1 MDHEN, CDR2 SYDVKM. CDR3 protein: CASSKGEVPDTQYF. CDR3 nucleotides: TGTGCCAGCAGTAAGGGGGAGGTTCCAGATACGCAGTATTTT.

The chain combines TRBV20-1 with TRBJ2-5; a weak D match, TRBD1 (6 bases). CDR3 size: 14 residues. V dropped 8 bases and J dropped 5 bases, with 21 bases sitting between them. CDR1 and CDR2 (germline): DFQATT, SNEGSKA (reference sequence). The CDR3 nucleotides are TGCAGTTCCACAGGGAGAGGTCAGGGGGAGACCCAGTACTTC. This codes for CSSTGRGQGETQYF.

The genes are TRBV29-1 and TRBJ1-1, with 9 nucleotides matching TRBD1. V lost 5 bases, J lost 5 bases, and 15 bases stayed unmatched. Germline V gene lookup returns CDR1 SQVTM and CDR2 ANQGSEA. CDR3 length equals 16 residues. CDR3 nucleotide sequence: TGCAGCGTTTGGGGGAGACCGGGACAGGGTGGGACTGAAGCTTTCTTT. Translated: CSVWGRPGQGGTEAFF. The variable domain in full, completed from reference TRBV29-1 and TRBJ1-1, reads SAVISQKPSRDICQRGTSLTIQCQVDSQVTMMFWYRQQPGQSLTLIATANQGSEATYESGFVIDKFPISRPNLTFSTLTVSNMSPEDSSIYLCSVWGRPGQGGTEAFFGQGTRLTVV.

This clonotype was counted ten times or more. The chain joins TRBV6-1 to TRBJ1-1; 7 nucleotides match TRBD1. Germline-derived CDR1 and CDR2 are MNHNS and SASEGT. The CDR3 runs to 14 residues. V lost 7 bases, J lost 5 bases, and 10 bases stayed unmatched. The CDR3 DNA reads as TGTGCCAGCAAGTCGCAGGGGGTATGGACTGAAGCTTTCTTT. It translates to CASKSQGVWTEAFF.

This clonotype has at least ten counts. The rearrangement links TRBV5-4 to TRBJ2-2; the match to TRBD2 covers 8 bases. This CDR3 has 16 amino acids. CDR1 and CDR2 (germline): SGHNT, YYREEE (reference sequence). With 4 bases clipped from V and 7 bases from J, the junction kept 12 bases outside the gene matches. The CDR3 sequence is CASSMLGLGGIGELFF. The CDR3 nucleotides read TGTGCCAGCAGCATGCTGGGACTAGGAGGAATCGGGGAGCTGTTTTTT.

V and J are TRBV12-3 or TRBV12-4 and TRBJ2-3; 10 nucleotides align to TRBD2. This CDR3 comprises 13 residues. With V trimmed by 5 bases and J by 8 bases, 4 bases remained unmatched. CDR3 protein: CASSRASGSTQYF. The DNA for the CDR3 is TGTGCCAGCAGTCGGGCTAGCGGGAGTACGCAGTATTTT.

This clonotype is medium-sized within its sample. The DNA for the CDR3 is TGTGCCAGCAGTTTATACGGGAGCACTACCGGGGAGCTGTTTTTT. This encodes CASSLYGSTTGELFF. This sequence joins TRBV28 and TRBJ2-2; D perhaps matches TRBD2 (6 bases). CDR3 size: 15 residues. The V gene's germline CDR1 is MDHEN and CDR2 SYDVKM. Trimming pared 1 base from V and 5 bases from J, leaving 11 bases between.

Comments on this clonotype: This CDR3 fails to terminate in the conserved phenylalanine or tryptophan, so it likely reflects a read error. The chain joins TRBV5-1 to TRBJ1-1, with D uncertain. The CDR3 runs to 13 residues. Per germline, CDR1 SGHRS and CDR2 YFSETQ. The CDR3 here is CAGSGRTSTEAFL. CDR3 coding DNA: TGCGCCGGCAGCGGCAGGACCTCAACTGAAGCTTTCCTT.